These 8 T cell receptor beta chains share one sample of origin, sequenced in a study of blood T cells in healthy people across ages (dated by TCRdb to the mid-2010s). Libraries were prepared through 5' RACE. Data came from an Illumina HiSeq 2500. A second PCR of about 6 to 12 cycles was run with a J-beta primer mix and a sample-barcoded 5' primer. TCRdb handled the public reads itself, with Q25 trimming in fastp and clone calling in MiXCR, and kept productive beta chains. Every CDR3 protein is listed once, alongside the most common genes and DNA of its rows. A total of about 1.6 million distinct CDR3 sequences appear in this sample, 30% to 40% of them only once. 11% of the sample lies in the top ten. Sequenced input: blood. All receptors come from a woman in her thirties in good health.

The J gene is TRBJ2-2, the V gene TRBV5-1; D unresolved. CDR3 length: 14 amino acids. Between the trimmed V and J ends, which lost 5 bases and 1 base, there was a span of 9 bases. CDR1 SGHRS and CDR2 YFSETQ come from the germline V gene. Here the CDR3 reads CASRERKNTGELFF. The CDR3 DNA reads as TGCGCCAGCAGGGAACGGAAGAACACCGGGGAGCTGTTTTTT.

CDR3 nucleotides: TGCAGTGCTGCGATAGGGACTAGTGAAAGCTCCTACAATGAGCAGTTCTTC. Its protein is CSAAIGTSESSYNEQFF. The chain carries TRBV20-1 and TRBJ2-1, with TRBD2 identical over 8 bases. CDR3 length equals 17 residues. Germline V CDR1 and CDR2: DFQATT, SNEGSKA (reference sequence). V shed 5 bases and J 0 bases; nucleotides not matched to a gene: 12.

A single count supports this clonotype. The gene calls are TRBV6-5 and TRBJ2-7; D may be TRBD1 (6 bases). Germline CDR1 and CDR2: MNHEY and SVGAGI. The ends were cut back, 5 bases at V and 13 bases at J, with 21 bases in the middle. CDR3 length: 13 amino acids. The CDR3 bases are TGTGCCAGCAGTCCGGGACAACAAGAGACCCACTACTTC. Translating it yields CASSPGQQETHYF.

This clonotype came up a few times. The V call is TRBV5-1, the J call TRBJ2-6, with D perhaps assigned TRBD1 or TRBD2 (6 bases each). CDR1 is SGHRS, CDR2 YFSETQ, per germline. Trimming cost V 3 bases and J 4 bases, with 20 bases left between them. CDR3 length equals 18 residues. CDR3 amino acids: CASSYGGTQTGGANVLTF. The CDR3 coding sequence is TGCGCCAGCAGCTATGGCGGGACACAAACGGGCGGGGCCAACGTCCTGACTTTC.

This clonotype showed up just a few times. This chain links TRBV5-1 with TRBJ2-3, with D maybe TRBD1 (6 bases). Germline-derived CDR1 and CDR2 are SGHRS and YFSETQ. V lost 4 bases and J 5 bases, leaving 20 bases between the germline ends. The CDR3 has 16 amino acids. In nucleotides, the CDR3 is TGCGCCAGCAGCAAGTGGGGCAGGGGAGCGGTAGATACGCAGTATTTT. The encoded protein is CASSKWGRGAVDTQYF.

This clonotype was counted a few times. The V and J genes are TRBV15 and TRBJ2-5, with unresolved D. This CDR3 spans 12 amino acids. Trimming left V 4 bases short and J 4 bases short, with 7 bases between. CDR1 is LNHNV and CDR2 is YYDKDF in the germline V gene (reference sequence). CDR3 DNA sequence: TGTGCCACCAGCATGGGTATAGAGACCCAGTACTTC. Residues: CATSMGIETQYF.

The chain is built from TRBV12-3 or TRBV12-4 and TRBJ1-4, with a tentative D call TRBD1 (5 bases). This CDR3 contains 18 residues. With 6 bases removed from V and 2 bases from J, the gap between germline ends came to 22 bases. CDR3 DNA sequence: TGTGCCAGCAGCCCGTGGGGGACTTTGGACTTGACTAATGAAAAACTGTTTTTT. Translated: CASSPWGTLDLTNEKLFF.

The gene calls are TRBV9 and TRBJ2-1, with TRBD2 matching 12 bases. Germline trimming cut 5 bases from V and 3 bases from J; bases unmatched to any gene: 6. Germline loops: CDR1 SGDLS, CDR2 YYNGEE. This CDR3 comprises 16 residues. The DNA for the CDR3 is TGTGCCAGCAGTTCTACACTAGCGGGGGGCTACAATGAGCAGTTCTTC. This translates into CASSSTLAGGYNEQFF.